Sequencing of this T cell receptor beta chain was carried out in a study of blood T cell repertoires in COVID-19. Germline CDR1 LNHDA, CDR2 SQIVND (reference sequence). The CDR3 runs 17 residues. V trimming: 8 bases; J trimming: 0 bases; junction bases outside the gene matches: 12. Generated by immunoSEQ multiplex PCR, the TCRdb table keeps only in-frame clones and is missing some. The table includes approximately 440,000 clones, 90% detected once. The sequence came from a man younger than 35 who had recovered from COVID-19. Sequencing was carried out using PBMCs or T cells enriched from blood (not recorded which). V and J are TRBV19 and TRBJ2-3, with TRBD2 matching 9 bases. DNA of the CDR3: TGTGCCAGTCAGTATAGCGGGGGTACTACTAGCACAGATACGCAGTATTTT. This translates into CASQYSGGTTSTDTQYF.